The following is a T cell receptor beta chain sequence with its context. What it binds is not known. This record comes from a study of cytomegalovirus exposure and HLA in healthy donors. Findings and caveats of the study: Cytomegalovirus-associated status was assigned to approximately 160 TCR beta chains. A later analysis revealed that TCR association rates differed between HLA loci, peaking at DRB1 and bottoming out at HLA-C. Among donors in an Asian-associated ancestry cluster, a later analysis reportedly found fewer N-insertions than the roughly 700-donor mean.

A multiplex PCR was run with 60 Vbeta primers and 13 Jbeta primers. Only in-frame clones appear in the TCRdb table, and some are missing; sequencing was by immunoSEQ multiplex PCR. This repertoire includes approximately 110,000 clones. Per germline, CDR1 SQVTM and CDR2 ANQGSEA. This CDR3 region has 13 residues. V was clipped by 6 bases and J by 8 bases, with 16 bases between them. The sample comprised PBMCs. The gene calls are TRBV29-1 and TRBJ1-4; no reliable D call. The clonotype was recovered from a man aged 30 to 45 in good health and CMV-seronegative. The CDR3 DNA is TGCAGCGTAAGGTCCGTTGAGGCCGAAAAACTGTTTTTT. Its protein is CSVRSVEAEKLFF. The full variable domain, its missing parts supplied by reference TRBV29-1 and TRBJ1-4, is SAVISQKPSRDICQRGTSLTIQCQVDSQVTMMFWYRQQPGQSLTLIATANQGSEATYESGFVIDKFPISRPNLTFSTLTVSNMSPEDSSIYLCSVRSVEAEKLFFGSGTQLSVL.